This T cell receptor (beta chain) is drawn from a study of CD8 T cells in ankylosing spondylitis. The study's findings and limits: Blood of patients with ankylosing spondylitis appeared to be characterized by a TCR beta motif of several highly homologous variants.

The CDR3 covers 14 residues. V was pared by 5 bases and J by 0 bases, with 8 bases between. Looked up from germline, CDR1 is SGHVS and CDR2 is FQNEAQ. This clonotype has at least ten counts. Its antigen is not known. Quantitative 5'-RACE with molecular barcodes generated TCR beta libraries. From the 5' RACE reads, TCRdb called clonotypes with MiXCR, one entry per CDR3 protein. The data hold 220,000 or so distinct CDR3 sequences, with about 17% observed a single time. The chain uses TRBV7-8 and TRBJ2-1; the D is unclear. The sequence came from a male donor with ankylosing spondylitis. Sequences were obtained from blood, either unsorted or a sorted T cell fraction (not recorded which). The CDR3 nucleotides read TGTGCCAGCAGCCCCTGGGACTCCTACAATGAGCAGTTCTTC. Protein sequence: CASSPWDSYNEQFF.